The T cell receptor beta chain described here comes from a study of T cell responses to AZD1222 COVID-19 vaccine. General study results and limits: Across the whole spike, CD4 TCRs peaked at regions 160-218 and 743-854. White British people made up most donors, females outnumbered males, and clonal diversity was possibly underestimated. Only after the peak T cell response were repertoires sampled. Only five to seven AZD1222 recipients tested seropositive at baseline.

Data came from immunoSEQ multiplex PCR; TCRdb stores just in-frame clones and leaves some out. The sample lists about 120,000 clones, 70% to 90% occurring once. On this clone: Its antigen is not known.

The CDR3 length is 15 residues. V was cut by 1 base and J by 7 bases, with 16 bases left in between. Germline V gives CDR1 LGHDT, CDR2 YNNKEL (reference sequence). V usage is TRBV3-1 (or the pseudogene TRBV3-2) and J usage is TRBJ2-5; a weak D match, TRBD2 (7 bases). The TCR sequence derives from an adult in good health. Sequencing was performed on peripheral blood, taken on day 0 of AZD1222 vaccination. The CDR3 DNA follows: TGTGCCAGCAGCCAAGGTCGCCTTGCGGGGGCGACCCAGTACTTC. Its protein product is CASSQGRLAGATQYF.